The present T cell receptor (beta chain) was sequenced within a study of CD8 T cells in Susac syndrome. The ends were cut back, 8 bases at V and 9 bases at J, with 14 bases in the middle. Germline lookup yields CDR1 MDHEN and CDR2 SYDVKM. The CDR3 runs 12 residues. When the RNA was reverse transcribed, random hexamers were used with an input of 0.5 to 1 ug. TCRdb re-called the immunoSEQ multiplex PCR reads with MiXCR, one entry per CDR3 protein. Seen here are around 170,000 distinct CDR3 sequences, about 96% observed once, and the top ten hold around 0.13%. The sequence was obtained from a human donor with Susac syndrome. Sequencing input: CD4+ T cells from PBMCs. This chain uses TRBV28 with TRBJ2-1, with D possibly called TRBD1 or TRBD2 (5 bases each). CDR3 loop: CASGGGWGEQFF. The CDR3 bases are TGTGCCAGCGGGGGTGGATGGGGTGAGCAGTTCTTC.